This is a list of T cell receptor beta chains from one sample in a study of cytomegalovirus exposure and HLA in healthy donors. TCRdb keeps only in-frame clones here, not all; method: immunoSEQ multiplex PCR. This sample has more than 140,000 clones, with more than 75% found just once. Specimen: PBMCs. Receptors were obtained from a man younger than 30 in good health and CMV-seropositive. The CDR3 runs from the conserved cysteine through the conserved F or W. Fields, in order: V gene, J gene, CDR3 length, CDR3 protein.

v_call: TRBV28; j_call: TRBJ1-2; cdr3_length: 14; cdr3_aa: CASSRDRAGYGYTF
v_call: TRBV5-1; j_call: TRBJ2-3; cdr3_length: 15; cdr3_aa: CASSFIGGSTDTQYF
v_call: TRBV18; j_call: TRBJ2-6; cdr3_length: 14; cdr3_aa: CASAGLSGANVLTF
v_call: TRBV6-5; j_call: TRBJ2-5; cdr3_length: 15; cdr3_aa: CASSYSGAGEETQYF
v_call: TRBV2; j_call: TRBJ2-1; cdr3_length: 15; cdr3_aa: CASSGWLAAYNEQFF
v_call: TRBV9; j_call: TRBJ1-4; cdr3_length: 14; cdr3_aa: CASSATSTNEKLFF
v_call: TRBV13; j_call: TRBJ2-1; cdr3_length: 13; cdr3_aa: CASSPTSYNEQFF
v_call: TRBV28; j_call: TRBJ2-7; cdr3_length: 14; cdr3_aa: CASSPWGEAYEQYF
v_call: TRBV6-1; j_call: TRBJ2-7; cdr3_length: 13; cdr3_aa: CASSEADEGEGYF
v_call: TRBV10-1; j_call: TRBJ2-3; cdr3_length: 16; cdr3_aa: CASSALTSGSTDTQYF
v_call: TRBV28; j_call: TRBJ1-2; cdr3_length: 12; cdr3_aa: CAIPAAVYGYTF
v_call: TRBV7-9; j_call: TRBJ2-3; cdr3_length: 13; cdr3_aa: CASMETGADTQYF
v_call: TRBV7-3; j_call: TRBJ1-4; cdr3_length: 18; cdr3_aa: CASSPWGTGGATGEKLFF
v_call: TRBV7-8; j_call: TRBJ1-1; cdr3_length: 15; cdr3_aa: CASSLDDRGLNEAFF
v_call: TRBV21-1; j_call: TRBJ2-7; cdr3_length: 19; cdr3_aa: CASSKARGRQEGPSYEQYF
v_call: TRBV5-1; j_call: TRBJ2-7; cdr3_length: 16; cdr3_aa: CASSPGLHTSIYEQYF
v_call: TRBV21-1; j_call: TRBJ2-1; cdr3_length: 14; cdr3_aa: CANSGQGNGNEQFF
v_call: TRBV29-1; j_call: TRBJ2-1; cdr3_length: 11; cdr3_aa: CSQREGHEQFF
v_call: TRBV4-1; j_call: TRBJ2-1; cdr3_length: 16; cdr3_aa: CASSHGTSGRWDEQFF
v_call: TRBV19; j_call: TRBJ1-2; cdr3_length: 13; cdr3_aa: CASREGGTSGYTF
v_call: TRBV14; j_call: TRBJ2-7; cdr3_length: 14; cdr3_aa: CASSQDWGVDEQYF
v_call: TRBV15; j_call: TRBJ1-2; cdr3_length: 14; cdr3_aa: CATSRLGGTDGYTF
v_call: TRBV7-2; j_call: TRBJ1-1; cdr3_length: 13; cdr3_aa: CASSQVGGTEAFF
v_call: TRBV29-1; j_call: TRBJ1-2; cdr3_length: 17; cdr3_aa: CSVEERSTGRGNYGYTF
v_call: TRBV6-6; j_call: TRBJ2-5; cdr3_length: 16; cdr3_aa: CASSRPSGNGRETQYF
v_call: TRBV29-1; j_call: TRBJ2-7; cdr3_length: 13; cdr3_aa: CSVEVASSYEQYF